The next 9 T cell receptor beta chains were all read from a single sample in a study of persistence of HIV-infected CD4 T cells. The immunoSEQ assay was version 4, run in survey mode. Assay used: immunoSEQ multiplex PCR; TCRdb lists only in-frame clones, some missing. The table records over 30,000 clones, over 80% of them present only once. What these receptors recognize is not known. Stimulation used around 10 ug/mL lysate from CMV-infected fibroblasts. Sorted nonresponding memory CD4+ T cells were CD40L-negative, CD69-negative, CD45RO-high. The sample consisted of CD4+ T cells sorted from PBMCs after roughly 17-hour stimulation, taken from a patient who received antiretroviral therapy. Receptors originate from an adult woman with HIV who was CMV-seropositive.

This clone was counted only a few times. CDR3 nucleotides: TGTGCCAGCAGCCCACAGGGGGCGGCCAGTCAGCCCCAGCATTTT. It encodes CASSPQGAASQPQHF. The chain uses TRBV7-2 and TRBJ1-5; TRBD1 matches at 9 bases. This CDR3 region has 15 residues. Germline trimming cut 5 bases from V and 6 bases from J; bases unmatched to any gene: 8. Germline V gene data show CDR1 as SGHTA and CDR2 as FQGNSA. Complete variable domain (other parts from reference TRBV7-2 and TRBJ1-5): GAGVSQSPSNKVTEKGKDVELRCDPISGHTALYWYRQSLGQGLEFLIYFQGNSAPDKSGLPSDRFSAERTGGSVSTLTIQRTQQEDSAVYLCASSPQGAASQPQHFGDGTRLSIL.

This clone came up once. The chain is built from TRBV19 and TRBJ2-7, with D perhaps TRBD2 (5 bases). The CDR3 covers 13 residues. Germline V gene lookup returns CDR1 LNHDA and CDR2 SQIVND (reference sequence). Between the trimmed V and J ends, which lost 8 bases and 4 bases, there was a span of 15 bases. DNA for the CDR3: TGTGCCAGTTCCGCGGCCGGGGAATACGAGCAGTACTTC. Its translation: CASSAAGEYEQYF.

V and J are TRBV5-1 and TRBJ2-7; D may be TRBD1 or TRBD2 (6 bases each). Looked up from germline, CDR1 is SGHRS and CDR2 is YFSETQ. With 4 bases removed from V and 4 bases from J, the gap between germline ends came to 15 bases. The CDR3 covers 14 residues. The CDR3 nucleotides read TGCGCCAGCAGCAAAGGGGGGACGGAATACGAGCAGTACTTC. It encodes CASSKGGTEYEQYF.

The chain carries TRBV7-2 and TRBJ2-7, with a weak D call TRBD2 (6 bases). Trimming pared 5 bases from V and 0 bases from J, leaving 17 bases between. The CDR3 runs 16 residues. Germline lookup yields CDR1 SGHTA and CDR2 FQGNSA. CDR3 sequence (DNA): TGTGCCAGCAGCCCGGGGGTCTGGCAGGGCTCCTACGAGCAGTACTTC. Amino acid sequence: CASSPGVWQGSYEQYF. The entire variable domain, with the rest obtained from reference TRBV7-2 and TRBJ2-7, is as follows: GAGVSQSPSNKVTEKGKDVELRCDPISGHTALYWYRQSLGQGLEFLIYFQGNSAPDKSGLPSDRFSAERTGGSVSTLTIQRTQQEDSAVYLCASSPGVWQGSYEQYFGPGTRLTVT.

The chain joins TRBV29-1 to TRBJ1-5, with D perhaps matching TRBD1 (6 bases). Trimming left V 5 bases short and J 7 bases short, with 12 bases between. CDR1 and CDR2 (germline): SQVTM, ANQGSEA. The CDR3 extends over 12 amino acids. CDR3 loop: CSVRTEVQPQHF. DNA of the CDR3: TGCAGCGTTCGGACAGAGGTGCAGCCCCAGCATTTT.

The chain employs TRBV6-6 and TRBJ1-1; the D gene is possibly TRBD1 (5 bases). V was shortened by 10 bases and J by 6 bases, with 21 bases between the two germline ends. The germline gives CDR1 MNHNY, CDR2 SVGAGI (reference sequence). The CDR3 spans 14 residues. The CDR3 reads CATEAGTLYAEAFF. The CDR3 DNA sequence: TGTGCCACAGAAGCCGGGACCTTATATGCTGAAGCTTTCTTT.

V is TRBV11-1 and J is TRBJ2-7; 8 bases are a match to TRBD1. The V gene's germline CDR1 is SGHAT and CDR2 FQDESV (reference sequence). The CDR3 contains 15 residues. V was clipped by 2 bases and J by 5 bases; unmatched bases: 8. As DNA, the CDR3 is TGTGCCAGCAGCTTAAGACAGGGGAGTACGGACGAGCAGTACTTC. Encoded protein: CASSLRQGSTDEQYF.

The rearrangement uses TRBV7-2 and TRBJ1-1; weak D call: TRBD1 (5 bases). This CDR3 has 14 amino acids. CDR1 SGHTA and CDR2 FQGNSA come from the germline V gene. V was clipped by 11 bases and J by 2 bases, with 18 bases between them. The CDR3: CAVISGAANTEAFF. The CDR3 DNA reads TGTGCCGTAATCTCCGGGGCAGCCAACACTGAAGCTTTCTTT.

The rearrangement uses TRBV5-4 and TRBJ1-1, with D hard to call. Trimming left V 0 bases short and J 2 bases short, with 8 bases between. CDR3 length equals 14 residues. Germline loops: CDR1 SGHNT, CDR2 YYREEE (reference sequence). CDR3 sequence (DNA): TGTGCCAGCAGCTTGGTTGGGTCAAACACTGAAGCTTTCTTT. This translates into CASSLVGSNTEAFF.